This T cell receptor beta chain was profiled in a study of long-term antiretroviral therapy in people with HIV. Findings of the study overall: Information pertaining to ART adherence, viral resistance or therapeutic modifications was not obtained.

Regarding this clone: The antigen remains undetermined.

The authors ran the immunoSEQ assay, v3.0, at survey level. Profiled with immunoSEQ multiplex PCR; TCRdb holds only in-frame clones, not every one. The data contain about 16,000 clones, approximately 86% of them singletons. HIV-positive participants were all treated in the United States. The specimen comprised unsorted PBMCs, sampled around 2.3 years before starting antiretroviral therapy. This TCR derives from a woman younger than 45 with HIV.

The CDR3 loop reads CASSLGGADKILNEQFF. The CDR3 DNA sequence: TGTGCCAGCAGCTTAGGGGGTGCAGACAAAATCCTCAATGAGCAGTTCTTC. The chain couples TRBV11-3 to TRBJ2-1; D unclear. The germline V gene has CDR1 SGHNT and CDR2 YENEEA. The V end was cut by 1 base, the J end by 6 bases, with 19 bases between. The CDR3 contains 17 residues. The full variable domain, rest sourced from reference TRBV11-3 and TRBJ2-1, is EAGVVQSPRYKIIEKKQPVAFWCNPISGHNTLYWYLQNLGQGPELLIRYENEEAVDDSQLPKDRFSAERLKGVDSTLKIQPAELGDSAVYLCASSLGGADKILNEQFFGPGTRLTVL.